Below, 9 T cell receptor beta chains from the same sample are listed, as sequenced in a study of OX40 agonist ivuxolimab in advanced cancers. Profiling relied on immunoSEQ multiplex PCR, and the TCRdb table lists in-frame clones only, not all of them. The sample lists about 66,000 clones; roughly 85% were seen once. The starting material was CD4+ or CD8+ T cells sorted from blood, obtained in a trial of the OX40 agonist ivuxolimab. The receptors derive from an adult with an advanced solid tumor such as melanoma, head and neck, liver or kidney cancer.

This sequence joins TRBV5-4 and TRBJ1-1; D might be TRBD1 (5 bases). Germline assignment: CDR1 SGHNT and CDR2 YYREEE (reference sequence). This CDR3 comprises 14 residues. The germline V and J ends were trimmed by 3 bases and 6 bases, with 15 bases remaining between them. The CDR3 DNA sequence: TGTGCCAGCAGCTCAGCCGACAGATTTGCTGAAGCTTTCTTT. Encoded protein: CASSSADRFAEAFF.

The rearrangement joins TRBV9 to TRBJ2-2; TRBD1 agrees at 7 bases. There are 13 residues in the CDR3. V trimming: 1 base; J trimming: 7 bases; junction bases outside the gene matches: 1. In germline, CDR1 is SGDLS, CDR2 YYNGEE. CDR3 DNA sequence: TGTGCCAGCAGCGTATGGACAGGCGGGGAGCTGTTTTTT. This codes for CASSVWTGGELFF.

DNA for the CDR3: TGCGCCAGCAGCTTGGAATTTTGGGGCTACGAGCAGTACTTC. This sequence encodes CASSLEFWGYEQYF. The V gene is TRBV5-1, the J gene TRBJ2-7; D is uncertain. CDR3 length: 14 residues. Germline V lookup: CDR1 SGHRS, CDR2 YFSETQ. V was clipped by 0 bases and J by 3 bases, with 10 bases between them.

The V and J genes are TRBV5-6 and TRBJ2-7; possible D gene TRBD2, 5 bases. The CDR3 is 14 amino acids. From germline, CDR1 is SGHDT and CDR2 YYEEEE. Deletions cut 2 bases from V and 2 bases from J, with 11 bases between. The CDR3, as DNA: TGTGCCAGCAGCTTCCGAGGGCCCCCCTACGAGCAGTACTTC. This encodes CASSFRGPPYEQYF.

The J gene is TRBJ2-7, the V gene TRBV4-3; D tentatively fits TRBD1 or TRBD2 (5 bases each). The CDR3 is made up of 14 amino acids. Trimming left V 0 bases short and J 3 bases short, with 9 bases between. Germline CDR1 reads LGHNA; CDR2 reads YSLEER. The CDR3 region has the DNA TGCGCCAGCAGCCAAGAGGGACGGGGCTACGAGCAGTACTTC. It translates to CASSQEGRGYEQYF.

The chain links TRBV30 to TRBJ2-3; D possibly matches TRBD1 or TRBD2 (5 bases each). CDR1 GTSNPN and CDR2 SVGIG come from the germline V gene (reference sequence). This CDR3 has 13 residues. The V end was cut by 2 bases, the J end by 1 base, with 7 bases between. The CDR3 reads CAWSWDRTDTQYF. The CDR3 bases are TGTGCCTGGAGTTGGGACCGCACAGATACGCAGTATTTT.

The chain has TRBV11-2 and TRBJ1-3; TRBD1 matches 9 bases. V was clipped by 5 bases and J by 3 bases; unmatched bases: 2. CDR1 and CDR2 from the germline V gene are SGHAT and FQNNGV. This CDR3 comprises 14 residues. CDR3 sequence (DNA): TGTGCCAGCAGCACGACAGGGGGTGGAAACACCATATATTTT. This sequence encodes CASSTTGGGNTIYF.

This clone was detected once. The rearrangement links TRBV6-5 to TRBJ1-2; D may be TRBD1 (5 bases). V gave up 5 bases and J gave up 8 bases, with 15 bases separating them. The germline CDR1 and CDR2 sequences are MNHEY and SVGAGI. This CDR3 spans 13 amino acids. The CDR3 sequence: CASSRSRGRGYTF. CDR3 bases: TGTGCCAGCAGTCGCTCGCGGGGCAGGGGCTACACCTTC.

V gene TRBV7-2 combines with J gene TRBJ2-1; 7 bases map to TRBD1. Germline V CDR1 and CDR2: SGHTA, FQGNSA. The length of the CDR3 is 12 residues. J lost 12 bases, V lost 2 bases, and 4 bases had no gene match. The CDR3 DNA is TGTGCCAGCAGCTTAATAAGGGGGCGGCAGTTCTTC. Amino acids: CASSLIRGRQFF.